This T cell receptor beta chain stems from a study of cytomegalovirus exposure and HLA in healthy donors. A multiplex PCR was run with 60 Vbeta primers and 13 Jbeta primers. TCRdb keeps only in-frame clones here, not all; method: immunoSEQ multiplex PCR. Of fewer than 200,000 clones in the sample, 80% to 90% were seen once. Healthy people donating bone marrow made up the donors. Study results and limitations: Donors belonging to an Asian-associated ancestry cluster reportedly showed fewer N-insertions in productive TCRs than the approximately 670-donor mean, according to what a later analysis found. Most TCR sequences proved rare, with some public TCRs found in many donors. According to reports, the classifier identified cytomegalovirus status with high specificity and sensitivity.

In regard to this clone: Its antigen is undetermined.

This clonotype originated in a woman aged 18-29 years in good health and CMV-seronegative. Sequenced: PBMCs.

CDR3: CASSLPGLAGGRRGEQFF. The DNA of the CDR3 is TGTGCCAGCAGTTTACCGGGACTAGCGGGAGGTCGGAGGGGTGAGCAGTTCTTC. The V call is TRBV25-1, the J call TRBJ2-1; 15 nucleotides align to TRBD2. Trimming removed 5 bases from V and 9 bases from J; junction bases left unmatched: 14. Germline-derived CDR1 and CDR2 are MGHDK and SYGVNS. This CDR3 has 18 residues.